This entry lists 29 T cell receptor beta chains sequenced from one sample in a study of Ad26.COV2.S vaccination and SARS-CoV-2 variants. Only in-frame clones appear in the TCRdb table, and some are missing; sequencing was by immunoSEQ multiplex PCR. The table shows hundreds of thousands of clones, with about 87% occurring only once. Indicated treatment: roughly 18 received Ad26.COV2.S at low or high dose, single or two shots; about 5 received placebo; per-sample allocation not given. Specimen acquisition occurred on day 63 following the initial vaccine or placebo injection. The sequences come from peripheral blood, collected in a trial of Ad26.COV2.S vaccine versus placebo. These TCRs come from a person between 18 and 59 years old who received the Ad26.COV2.S COVID-19 vaccine or a placebo.

This chain uses TRBV12-2 with TRBJ1-5. TRBV12-2 represents a pseudogene. The CDR3 sequence is 16 residues long. DNA of the CDR3: TGTGCAAGTCGCTTAGATTTAGAGAATCGCAATCAGCCCCAGCATTTT. Its translation is CASRLDLENRNQPQHF.

The J gene is TRBJ1-2, the V gene TRBV10-3; weak D call: TRBD1 (5 bases). Trimming took 4 bases from V and 0 from J, leaving 15 bases between them. The CDR3 extends over 16 amino acids. Germline CDR1 and CDR2: ENHRY and SYGVKD. CDR3 in DNA: TGTGCCATCAGTGTGAGAGGCGGGGCGGCTAACTATGGCTACACCTTC. Protein sequence: CAISVRGGAANYGYTF.

The V gene is TRBV3-1 (or the pseudogene TRBV3-2), the J gene TRBJ2-7; D is unclear. The CDR3 spans 13 residues. Trimming left V 0 bases short and J 4 bases short, with 7 bases between. The germline V gene encodes CDR1 LGHDT and CDR2 YNNKEL (reference sequence). The CDR3 sequence is CASSQDRRYEQYF. DNA for the CDR3: TGTGCCAGCAGCCAAGACAGGAGATACGAGCAGTACTTC.

The V and J genes are TRBV6-5 and TRBJ2-6; possible D gene TRBD2, 6 bases. This CDR3 spans 15 amino acids. V lost 6 bases and J lost 4, with 13 bases in between. Germline V gene sequence: CDR1 MNHEY, CDR2 SVGAGI. The CDR3 region is CASSHRAGGANVLTF. In DNA, the CDR3 is TGTGCCAGCAGCCACCGCGCGGGGGGGGCCAACGTCCTGACTTTC.

The chain joins TRBV6-2 or TRBV6-3 to TRBJ2-1; 16 bases line up with TRBD2. The junction had 12 bases not matched to a gene; V was cut back by 5 bases and J by 5 bases. The CDR3 is made up of 19 amino acids. Germline assignment: CDR1 MNHEY and CDR2 SVGEGT. Here the CDR3 reads CASSPGLAGGRGNHNEQFF. CDR3 sequence (DNA): TGTGCCAGCAGTCCGGGACTAGCGGGAGGGAGGGGAAACCACAATGAGCAGTTCTTC.

The chain is built from TRBV6-2 or TRBV6-3 and TRBJ2-7, with 10 bases lining up with TRBD1. V trimming: 4 bases; J trimming: 3 bases; junction bases outside the gene matches: 9. CDR1 and CDR2 from the germline V gene are MNHEY and SVGEGT. This CDR3 is 16 amino acids long. As DNA, the CDR3 is TGTGCCAGCAGTTTTCGCGAGGGACAGGGGATCTACGAGCAGTACTTC. Its translation is CASSFREGQGIYEQYF.

Only one count was recorded for this clone. The chain joins TRBV19 to TRBJ1-1, with D maybe TRBD1 (6 bases). CDR3 length equals 14 residues. The V end was cut by 1 base, the J end by 4 bases, with 10 bases between. Germline V gene data show CDR1 as LNHDA and CDR2 as SQIVND (reference sequence). The CDR3, as DNA: TGTGCCAGTAGTATAGTTGGGGGGCCCACTGAAGCTTTCTTT. Amino acid sequence: CASSIVGGPTEAFF. Full variable domain (rest looked up from reference TRBV19 and TRBJ1-1): DGGITQSPKYLFRKEGQNVTLSCEQNLNHDAMYWYRQDPGQGLRLIYYSQIVNDFQKGDIAEGYSVSREKKESFPLTVTSAQKNPTAFYLCASSIVGGPTEAFFGQGTRLTVV.

The rearrangement joins TRBV14 to TRBJ2-2; possibly TRBD1 for D (6 bases). Germline values: CDR1 SGHDN, CDR2 FVKESK. The CDR3 extends over 15 amino acids. V dropped 4 bases and J dropped 1 base, with 10 bases sitting between them. The CDR3 sequence: CASSLGGGNTGELFF. In DNA, the CDR3 is TGTGCCAGCAGCCTTGGGGGCGGGAACACCGGGGAGCTGTTTTTT.

V is TRBV5-6 and J is TRBJ1-1, with D possibly matching TRBD1 (6 bases). V was clipped by 0 bases and J by 1 base, with 10 bases between them. Germline V lookup: CDR1 SGHDT, CDR2 YYEEEE. CDR3 size: 15 residues. CDR3 DNA sequence: TGTGCCAGCAGCTTGGTTAGGGGGGCGAACACTGAAGCTTTCTTT. The encoded protein is CASSLVRGANTEAFF.

V and J are TRBV7-3 and TRBJ2-2; 9 nucleotides match TRBD2. Germline-derived CDR1 and CDR2 are SGHTA and FQGTGA. V lost 0 bases, J lost 0 bases, and 5 bases stayed unmatched. CDR3 size: 18 residues. The CDR3 coding sequence is TGTGCCAGCAGCTTAACGAGGCTAGCGGGACCGAACACCGGGGAGCTGTTTTTT. Residues: CASSLTRLAGPNTGELFF.

This clone has more than one count but fewer than ten. For the CDR3, the DNA is TGTGCCAGCAGCCCTGGGACAGACATCAGCAATCAGCCCCAGCATTTT. Protein sequence: CASSPGTDISNQPQHF. V gene TRBV6-2 or TRBV6-3 combines with J gene TRBJ1-5; 7 bases agree with TRBD1. Germline loops: CDR1 MNHEY, CDR2 SVGEGT. The J segment lost 1 base and the V segment lost 6 bases, leaving 9 bases of the junction unmatched. This CDR3 contains 16 residues.

CDR3 sequence: CASTTGSTGNRGGFF. The CDR3 bases are TGTGCCAGCACAACAGGATCGACGGGGAATAGAGGGGGTTTCTTT. The gene calls are TRBV28 and TRBJ1-1; D might be TRBD1 (6 bases). This CDR3 spans 15 amino acids. The germline V gene encodes CDR1 MDHEN and CDR2 SYDVKM. V shed 7 bases and J shed 13 bases, with 28 bases lying between them.

The CDR3 DNA sequence: TGTGCCAGCAGCTTAGACTACGCTCAGAAATACGAGCAGTACTTC. Translation: CASSLDYAQKYEQYF. The chain combines TRBV11-2 with TRBJ2-7, with no clear D. V was shortened by 0 bases and J by 4 bases, with 13 bases between the two germline ends. Germline V CDR1 and CDR2: SGHAT, FQNNGV. This CDR3 is built from 15 residues.

The chain joins TRBV7-2 to TRBJ2-7, with D possibly being TRBD1 (5 bases). The CDR3 length is 13 residues. Per the germline V gene, CDR1 is SGHTA and CDR2 is FQGNSA. The ends were cut back, 1 base at V and 2 bases at J, with 6 bases in the middle. CDR3 protein: CASSLGRAYEQYF. Written as DNA, the CDR3 is TGTGCCAGCAGCTTAGGCAGGGCCTACGAGCAGTACTTC.

The V call is TRBV5-6, the J call TRBJ1-1; D perhaps matches TRBD1 (6 bases). Between the trimmed V and J ends, which lost 3 bases and 1 base, there was a span of 10 bases. The CDR3 is 14 residues long. The germline V gene encodes CDR1 SGHDT and CDR2 YYEEEE. The CDR3 coding sequence is TGTGCCAGCAGCTCTCAGGGGTGGAACACTGAAGCTTTCTTT. This gives the protein CASSSQGWNTEAFF. Using reference TRBV5-6 and TRBJ1-1 for the parts outside the CDR3, the full variable domain is DAGVTQSPTHLIKTRGQQVTLRCSPKSGHDTVSWYQQALGQGPQFIFQYYEEEERQRGNFPDRFSGHQFPNYSSELNVNALLLGDSALYLCASSSQGWNTEAFFGQGTRLTVV.

This clone was counted a single time. The chain is built from TRBV5-1 and TRBJ2-5, with 7 bases that match TRBD1. Trimming removed 4 bases from V and 5 bases from J; junction bases left unmatched: 8. The CDR3 has 14 amino acids. Germline V gene data show CDR1 as SGHRS and CDR2 as YFSETQ. The CDR3 DNA follows: TGCGCCAGCAGCACCTCACAGGGGTGGGAGACCCAGTACTTC. Translation: CASSTSQGWETQYF.

The chain uses TRBV28 and TRBJ2-5; a possible D gene is TRBD1 (6 bases). The CDR3 has 14 amino acids. Trimming left V 4 bases short and J 5 bases short, with 14 bases between. From germline, CDR1 is MDHEN and CDR2 SYDVKM. The CDR3 coding sequence is TGTGCCAGCAGTTCACCAGGGGTGAGCGAGACCCAGTACTTC. The encoded protein is CASSSPGVSETQYF.

CDR3 region: CASAPPGGTGELFF. The DNA for the CDR3 is TGTGCCAGCGCGCCACCAGGGGGGACCGGGGAGCTGTTTTTT. This chain links TRBV25-1 with TRBJ2-2, with D perhaps TRBD1 (7 bases). In germline, CDR1 is MGHDK, CDR2 SYGVNS. There are 14 residues in the CDR3. Trimming took off 8 bases at V and 5 bases at J, with 15 bases between the two ends. The variable domain in full, completed from reference TRBV25-1 and TRBJ2-2, reads EADIYQTPRYLVIGTGKKITLECSQTMGHDKMYWYQQDPGMELHLIHYSYGVNSTEKGDLSSESTVSRIRTEHFPLTLESARPSHTSQYLCASAPPGGTGELFFGEGSRLTVL.

DNA of the CDR3: TGTGCCAGCAGCCTCGGCTGGGAGGATAGCAATCAGCCCCAGCATTTT. This sequence encodes CASSLGWEDSNQPQHF. The chain recombines TRBV4-2 with TRBJ1-5; D not certain. Germline V gene data show CDR1 as LGHNA and CDR2 as YNFKEQ. This CDR3 is built from 16 residues. The V end lost 4 bases, the J end lost 0 bases, and 13 bases lay between the germline ends.

The J gene is TRBJ2-1, the V gene TRBV11-1, with D perhaps matching TRBD2 (5 bases). V lost 5 bases, J lost 0 bases, and 11 bases lay in between. The CDR3 is 15 amino acids. Looked up from germline, CDR1 is SGHAT and CDR2 is FQDESV (reference sequence). The CDR3 nucleotides read TGTGCCAGCAGCATTACGGGGAGCTCCTACAATGAGCAGTTCTTC. It is translated as CASSITGSSYNEQFF. Based on the CDR3 plus reference TRBV11-1 and TRBJ2-1, the full variable domain is EAEVAQSPRYKITEKSQAVAFWCDPISGHATLYWYRQILGQGPELLVQFQDESVVDDSQLPKDRFSAERLKGVDSTLKIQPAELGDSAMYLCASSITGSSYNEQFFGPGTRLTVL.

This chain joins TRBV4-1 and TRBJ1-1; D uncertain. The V gene's germline CDR1 is MGHRA and CDR2 YSYEKL. The CDR3 extends over 16 amino acids. Trimming cost V 5 bases and J 0 bases, with 16 bases left between them. CDR3 region: CASSTPRRSLNTEAFF. CDR3 nucleotide sequence: TGCGCCAGCAGCACCCCGCGGCGTTCCCTGAACACTGAAGCTTTCTTT.

This clone has just a few counts. The same CDR3 can be traced to other DNA sequences in this sample. The genes are TRBV9 and TRBJ2-2, with D uncertain. The CDR3 totals 14 residues. Germline V gives CDR1 SGDLS, CDR2 YYNGEE. Trimming stripped 0 bases from V and 0 bases from J, with 3 bases between. The chain's CDR3 is CASSVAANTGELFF. CDR3 nucleotides: TGTGCCAGCAGCGTAGCGGCGAACACCGGGGAGCTGTTTTTT.

The V gene is TRBV28, the J gene TRBJ1-1; D gene ambiguous. V shed 3 bases and J shed 3 bases, with 2 bases lying between them. The CDR3 contains 11 residues. The germline V gene has CDR1 MDHEN and CDR2 SYDVKM. CDR3 DNA sequence: TGTGCCAGCAGTTTGGACACTGAAGCTTTCTTT. It translates to CASSLDTEAFF.

The chain links TRBV28 to TRBJ2-4, with 7 bases lining up with TRBD1. The CDR3 covers 17 residues. Looked up from germline, CDR1 is MDHEN and CDR2 is SYDVKM. The V gene end was trimmed by 5 bases and the J gene end by 0 bases; junction bases not matched to a gene: 10. CDR3 DNA: TGTGCCAGCAGTACCCCGGACAGGCTACAAGCCAAAAACATTCAGTACTTC. It is translated as CASSTPDRLQAKNIQYF.

The chain couples TRBV20-1 to TRBJ1-5, with no clear D. The CDR3 has 13 residues. Germline CDR1 DFQATT, CDR2 SNEGSKA (reference sequence). Between the trimmed V and J ends, which lost 3 bases and 5 bases, there was a span of 11 bases. CDR3 loop: CSASNLRDQPQHF. The DNA of the CDR3 is TGCAGTGCTAGTAATTTACGGGATCAGCCCCAGCATTTT.

To note about this clone: Other DNA variants within this sample encode the same CDR3. The gene calls are TRBV9 and TRBJ2-3, with no clear D. From germline, CDR1 is SGDLS and CDR2 YYNGEE. V was pared by 0 bases and J by 3 bases, with 2 bases between. CDR3 length: 12 amino acids. For the CDR3, the DNA is TGTGCCAGCAGCGTAGGAACAGATACGCAGTATTTT. It encodes CASSVGTDTQYF. Full variable domain (remainder filled in from reference TRBV9 and TRBJ2-3): DSGVTQTPKHLITATGQRVTLRCSPRSGDLSVYWYQQSLDQGLQFLIQYYNGEERAKGNILERFSAQQFPDLHSELNLSSLELGDSALYFCASSVGTDTQYFGPGTRLTVL.

The chain joins TRBV12-5 to TRBJ2-1; 8 bases align to TRBD1. CDR1 and CDR2 from the germline V gene are LGHNT and FRNRAP. V lost 7 bases, J lost 0 bases, and 11 bases stayed unmatched. CDR3 size: 17 residues. The CDR3 protein is CASDTTNRGSSYNEQFF. As DNA, the CDR3 is TGTGCTAGTGACACCACAAACAGGGGGAGCTCCTACAATGAGCAGTTCTTC. Full variable domain (missing parts from reference TRBV12-5 and TRBJ2-1): DARVTQTPRHKVTEMGQEVTMRCQPILGHNTVFWYRQTMMQGLELLAYFRNRAPLDDSGMPKDRFSAEMPDATLATLKIQPSEPRDSAVYFCASDTTNRGSSYNEQFFGPGTRLTVL.

The V call is TRBV4-1, the J call TRBJ2-7, with 7 bases identical to TRBD1. The CDR3 sequence is 15 residues long. Trimming cost V 0 bases and J 2 bases; bases outside gene matches: 4. Germline V CDR1 and CDR2: MGHRA, YSYEKL. The CDR3 is CASSQEPGGAYEQYF. The CDR3 nucleotides read TGCGCCAGCAGCCAAGAGCCAGGGGGTGCCTACGAGCAGTACTTC.

This rearrangement joins TRBV12-3 or TRBV12-4 to TRBJ2-1, with unresolved D. CDR3 size: 11 residues. Trimming removed 5 bases from V and 6 bases from J, with 5 bases in between. CDR3 coding DNA: TGTGCCAGCAGTATGGGCAATGAGCAGTTCTTC. This sequence encodes CASSMGNEQFF.